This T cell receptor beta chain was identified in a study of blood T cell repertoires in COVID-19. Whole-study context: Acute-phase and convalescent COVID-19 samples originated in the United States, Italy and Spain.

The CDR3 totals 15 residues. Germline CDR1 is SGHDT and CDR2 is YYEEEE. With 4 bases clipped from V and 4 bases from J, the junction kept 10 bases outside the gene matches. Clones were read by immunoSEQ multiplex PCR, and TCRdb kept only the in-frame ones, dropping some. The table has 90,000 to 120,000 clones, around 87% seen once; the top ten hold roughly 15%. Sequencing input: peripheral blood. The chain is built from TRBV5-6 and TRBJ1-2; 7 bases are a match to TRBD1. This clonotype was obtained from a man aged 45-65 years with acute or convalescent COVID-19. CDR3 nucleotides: TGTGCCAGCAGCCCGAGGACAGGAGTGGGCTATGGCTACACCTTC. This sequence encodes CASSPRTGVGYGYTF. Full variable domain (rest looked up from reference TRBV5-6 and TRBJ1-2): DAGVTQSPTHLIKTRGQQVTLRCSPKSGHDTVSWYQQALGQGPQFIFQYYEEEERQRGNFPDRFSGHQFPNYSSELNVNALLLGDSALYLCASSPRTGVGYGYTFGSGTRLTVV.